One sample yielded the 11 T cell receptor beta chains listed below, sequenced in a study of cytomegalovirus exposure and HLA in healthy donors. The study ran its PCR with 60 Vbeta and 13 Jbeta primers. Measured with immunoSEQ multiplex PCR; TCRdb has only the in-frame clones, and not every one. Of about 150,000 clones in the sample, roughly 88% were seen once. The material sequenced was PBMCs. These receptors all stem from a woman aged 18-30 years in good health and CMV-seronegative.

The genes are TRBV7-9 and TRBJ1-3, with 9 bases that match TRBD1. The germline V gene encodes CDR1 SEHNR and CDR2 FQNEAQ (reference sequence). V lost 3 bases, J lost 2 bases, and 8 bases stayed unmatched. The CDR3 runs 17 residues. The CDR3 DNA is TGTGCCAGCAGCTTCCAGACAGGGGGAAGTGCTGGAAACACCATATATTTT. Encoded protein: CASSFQTGGSAGNTIYF. Together with reference TRBV7-9 and TRBJ1-3, the CDR3 gives the full variable domain: DTGVSQNPRHKITKRGQNVTFRCDPISEHNRLYWYRQTLGQGPEFLTYFQNEAQLEKSRLLSDRFSAERPKGSFSTLEIQRTEQGDSAMYLCASSFQTGGSAGNTIYFGEGSWLTVV.

The chain employs TRBV4-1 and TRBJ2-5, with 8 bases matching TRBD1. The CDR3 loop spans 16 amino acids. Germline V CDR1 and CDR2: MGHRA, YSYEKL. Trimming cost V 2 bases and J 0 bases; bases outside gene matches: 5. The CDR3: CASSQPPTGDQETQYF. CDR3 sequence (DNA): TGCGCCAGCAGCCAACCGCCGACAGGGGACCAAGAGACCCAGTACTTC.

The V and J genes are TRBV5-1 and TRBJ2-5; 14 bases map to TRBD2. J gave up 1 base and V 7 bases, and 9 bases lay outside the gene matches. The CDR3 loop spans 17 amino acids. Germline loops: CDR1 SGHRS, CDR2 YFSETQ. The CDR3 loop is CASSGLAGGGTQETQYF. The CDR3, as DNA: TGCGCCAGCTCCGGACTAGCGGGGGGCGGAACCCAAGAGACCCAGTACTTC.

V usage is TRBV11-2 and J usage is TRBJ2-5, with D perhaps matching TRBD2 (5 bases). Trimming took off 1 base at V and 2 bases at J, with 11 bases between the two ends. The CDR3 is 15 amino acids. Per the germline V gene, CDR1 is SGHAT and CDR2 is FQNNGV. The CDR3 region is CASSLGTGIQETQYF. In DNA form, the CDR3 reads TGTGCCAGCAGCTTAGGCACCGGGATACAAGAGACCCAGTACTTC.

V usage is TRBV6-1 and J usage is TRBJ1-2; 8 positions agree with TRBD1. The ends lost 8 bases at V and 3 bases at J; junction bases unmatched: 8. CDR1 is MNHNS, CDR2 SASEGT, per germline. CDR3 size: 14 residues. The CDR3 coding sequence is TGTGCCAGCGAGCTAGACAGGGGTGACTATGGCTACACCTTC. It translates to CASELDRGDYGYTF.

The chain recombines TRBV5-4 with TRBJ2-1, with 9 nucleotides matching TRBD1. V was pared by 0 bases and J by 4 bases, with 8 bases of the junction left unmatched. Per the germline V gene, CDR1 is SGHNT and CDR2 is YYREEE (reference sequence). This CDR3 spans 17 amino acids. The CDR3 reads CASSLGGSDRGYNEQFF. In DNA, the CDR3 is TGTGCCAGCAGCTTGGGGGGGAGCGACAGGGGGTACAATGAGCAGTTCTTC.

The rearrangement uses TRBV6-5 and TRBJ1-4; no clear D gene. Germline CDR1 MNHEY, CDR2 SVGAGI. The CDR3 totals 12 residues. Trimming took off 6 bases at V and 13 bases at J, with 15 bases between the two ends. For the CDR3, the DNA is TGTGCCAGCAGCCCGGGTGGCCTGGGACTGTTTTTT. It is translated as CASSPGGLGLFF.

The J gene is TRBJ1-4, the V gene TRBV9; weak D call: TRBD1 (5 bases). Trimming left V 0 bases short and J 7 bases short, with 19 bases between. This CDR3 is 17 amino acids long. Germline assignment: CDR1 SGDLS and CDR2 YYNGEE. This chain's CDR3 is CASSVGSLGVLGEKLFF. In DNA form, the CDR3 reads TGTGCCAGCAGCGTAGGATCGTTAGGGGTATTGGGTGAAAAACTGTTTTTT.

The rearrangement uses TRBV2 and TRBJ1-1, with D perhaps matching TRBD1 (5 bases). The CDR3 covers 15 residues. CDR1 SNHLY and CDR2 FYNNEI come from the germline V gene. Deletions cut 4 bases from V and 0 bases from J, with 12 bases between. The CDR3 is CASSAQGLLNTEAFF. The CDR3 DNA follows: TGTGCCAGCAGTGCGCAGGGCCTACTGAACACTGAAGCTTTCTTT.

This sequence joins TRBV6-5 and TRBJ1-2, with 9 bases that match TRBD1. CDR3 length: 15 amino acids. Germline assignment: CDR1 MNHEY and CDR2 SVGAGI. J lost 4 bases, V lost 7 bases, and 10 bases had no gene match. The CDR3 reads CASILRRGQGYGYTF. CDR3 nucleotide sequence: TGTGCCAGCATTCTCCGGAGGGGACAGGGCTATGGCTACACCTTC.

The chain uses TRBV20-1 and TRBJ2-4, with D possibly TRBD1 on 5 matching bases. Trimming pared 5 bases from V and 7 bases from J, leaving 6 bases between. Germline V CDR1 and CDR2: DFQATT, SNEGSKA (reference sequence). CDR3 length: 10 amino acids. The CDR3 region is CSAGANIQYF. CDR3 nucleotide sequence: TGCAGTGCTGGGGCGAACATTCAGTACTTC.